A single sample gave rise to the 7 T cell receptor beta chains below, sequenced in a study of T cells in Graves' hyperthyroidism and ophthalmopathy. From RNA transcripts, TCR beta CDR3 regions were amplified. Primed by the HTBI set, a first-round RT-PCR was run on the TCR CDR3. In TCRdb, the multiplex PCR reads were re-called with MiXCR into one record per CDR3 protein. The repertoire holds approximately 430,000 distinct CDR3 sequences, with approximately 15% as singletons. Sequenced: blood. All receptors come from a man aged 18 to 30 with Graves' ophthalmopathy.

This chain's CDR3 is CAISESTPGGGGYTF. DNA for the CDR3: TGTGCCATCAGTGAGTCGACTCCAGGGGGAGGTGGCTACACCTTC. V and J are TRBV10-3 and TRBJ1-2; 7 nucleotides match TRBD1. After removal of 0 bases from V and 7 bases from J, the junction contained 8 bases not matched to a gene. This CDR3 is built from 15 residues. Germline loops: CDR1 ENHRY, CDR2 SYGVKD.

Ten or more counts support this clonotype. The V gene is TRBV12-3 or TRBV12-4, the J gene TRBJ2-7; 8 positions agree with TRBD1. The V and J ends lost 8 bases and 0 bases, in that order; junction bases with no gene match: 6. The CDR3 covers 14 residues. The CDR3 DNA sequence: TGTGCCAGCGGGACAGGACAATACTCCTACGAGCAGTACTTC. The encoded protein is CASGTGQYSYEQYF.

The rearrangement links TRBV6-1 to TRBJ1-1, with a possible D match to TRBD1 (6 bases). The V gene's germline CDR1 is MNHNS and CDR2 SASEGT. The CDR3 totals 14 residues. Trimming left V 6 bases short and J 6 bases short, with 17 bases between. CDR3 region: CASRGRQDRPEAFF. CDR3 coding DNA: TGTGCCAGCAGGGGAAGACAGGATCGGCCTGAAGCTTTCTTT.

The table lists this clonotype with many counts. V gene TRBV5-1 combines with J gene TRBJ2-2; TRBD2 might be the D (5 bases). V was pared by 4 bases and J by 0 bases, with 13 bases between. Germline lookup yields CDR1 SGHRS and CDR2 YFSETQ. The CDR3 has 16 residues. The CDR3 region is CASSTRHSANTGELFF. CDR3 nucleotides: TGCGCCAGCAGCACCAGACATAGCGCGAACACCGGGGAGCTGTTTTTT.

This clonotype was recorded at least ten times. The V and J genes are TRBV6-4 and TRBJ2-2; tentatively, D is TRBD2 (5 bases). This CDR3 has 14 amino acids. Per germline, CDR1 MRHNA and CDR2 SNTAGT. Between the trimmed V and J ends, which lost 4 bases and 7 bases, there was a span of 13 bases. In DNA form, the CDR3 reads TGTGCCAGCAGTGCCTCACTAGAGGGCGGGGAGCTGTTTTTT. Protein product: CASSASLEGGELFF.

The chain couples TRBV7-9 to TRBJ2-3; 16 bases are shared with TRBD2. This CDR3 has 16 residues. Losses at the gene ends were 5 bases for V and 4 bases for J; bases not matched to a gene: 3. Germline CDR1 reads SEHNR; CDR2 reads FQNEAQ (reference sequence). The CDR3 region has the DNA TGTGCCAGCAGCGGAGGGACTAGCGGGGGGGCAGATACGCAGTATTTT. It yields the protein CASSGGTSGGADTQYF.

This clonotype was found many times. The V and J genes are TRBV19 and TRBJ2-2, with D possibly TRBD1 on 6 matching bases. Germline V lookup: CDR1 LNHDA, CDR2 SQIVND (reference sequence). CDR3 length: 15 amino acids. With 8 bases removed from V and 2 bases from J, the gap between germline ends came to 15 bases. The CDR3 reads CASAPGHTNTGELFF. In DNA, the CDR3 is TGTGCCAGTGCACCGGGACACACTAACACCGGGGAGCTGTTTTTT.